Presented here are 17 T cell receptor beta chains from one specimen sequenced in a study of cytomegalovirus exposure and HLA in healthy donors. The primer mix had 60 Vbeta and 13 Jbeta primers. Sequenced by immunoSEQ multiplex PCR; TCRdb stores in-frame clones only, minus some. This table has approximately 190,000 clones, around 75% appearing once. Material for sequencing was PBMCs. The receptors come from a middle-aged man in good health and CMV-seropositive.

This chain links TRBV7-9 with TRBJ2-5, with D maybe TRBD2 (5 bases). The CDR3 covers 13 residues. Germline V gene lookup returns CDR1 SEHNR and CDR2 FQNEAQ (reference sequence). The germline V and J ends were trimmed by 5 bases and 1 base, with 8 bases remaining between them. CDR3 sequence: CASSREAQETQYF. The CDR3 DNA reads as TGTGCCAGCAGCCGGGAAGCCCAAGAGACCCAGTACTTC.

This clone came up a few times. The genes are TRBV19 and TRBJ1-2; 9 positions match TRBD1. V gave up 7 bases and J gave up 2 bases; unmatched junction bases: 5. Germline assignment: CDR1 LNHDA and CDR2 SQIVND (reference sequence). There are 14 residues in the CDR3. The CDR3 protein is CASNPGQGNYGYTF. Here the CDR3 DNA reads TGTGCCAGTAACCCGGGACAGGGAAACTATGGCTACACCTTC.

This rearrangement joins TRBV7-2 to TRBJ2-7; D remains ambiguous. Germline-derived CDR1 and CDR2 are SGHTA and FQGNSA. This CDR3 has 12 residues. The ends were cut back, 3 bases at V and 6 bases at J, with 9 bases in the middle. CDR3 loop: CASSFSPREQYF. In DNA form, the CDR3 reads TGTGCCAGCAGCTTCTCCCCCCGCGAGCAGTACTTC.

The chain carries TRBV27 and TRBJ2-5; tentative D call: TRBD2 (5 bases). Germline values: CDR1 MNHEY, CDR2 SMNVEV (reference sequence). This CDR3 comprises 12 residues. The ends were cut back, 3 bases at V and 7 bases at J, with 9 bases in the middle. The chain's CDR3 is CASSLGGGTQYF. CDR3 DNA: TGTGCCAGCAGTTTGGGCGGAGGGACCCAGTACTTC.

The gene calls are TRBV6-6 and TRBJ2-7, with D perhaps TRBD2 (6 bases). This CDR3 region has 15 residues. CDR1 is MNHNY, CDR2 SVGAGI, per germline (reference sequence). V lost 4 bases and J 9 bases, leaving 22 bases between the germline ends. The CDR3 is CASSFPLDTPGGQYF. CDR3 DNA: TGTGCCAGCAGTTTTCCATTGGACACCCCCGGGGGGCAGTACTTC.

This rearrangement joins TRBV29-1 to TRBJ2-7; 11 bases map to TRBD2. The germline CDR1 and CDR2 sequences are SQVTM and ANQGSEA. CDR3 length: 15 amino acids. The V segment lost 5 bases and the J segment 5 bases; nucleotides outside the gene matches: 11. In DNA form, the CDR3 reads TGCAGCGTTACTTTACCGGGACTAGCGGTCCACGAGCAGTACTTC. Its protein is CSVTLPGLAVHEQYF.

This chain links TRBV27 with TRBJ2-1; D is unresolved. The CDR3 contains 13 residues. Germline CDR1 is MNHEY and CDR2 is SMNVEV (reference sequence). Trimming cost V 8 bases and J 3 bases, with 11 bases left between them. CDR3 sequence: CASRLVLYNEQFF. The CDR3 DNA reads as TGTGCCAGCCGCTTAGTACTCTACAATGAGCAGTTCTTC.

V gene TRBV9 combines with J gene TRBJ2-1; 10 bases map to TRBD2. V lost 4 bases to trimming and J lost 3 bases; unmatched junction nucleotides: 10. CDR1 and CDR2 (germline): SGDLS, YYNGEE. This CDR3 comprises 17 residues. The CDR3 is CASSTSGSGGVYNEQFF. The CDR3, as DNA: TGTGCCAGCAGCACCTCAGGCAGCGGGGGGGTCTACAATGAGCAGTTCTTC. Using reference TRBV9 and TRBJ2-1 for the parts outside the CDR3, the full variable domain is DSGVTQTPKHLITATGQRVTLRCSPRSGDLSVYWYQQSLDQGLQFLIQYYNGEERAKGNILERFSAQQFPDLHSELNLSSLELGDSALYFCASSTSGSGGVYNEQFFGPGTRLTVL.

This chain's CDR3 is CASSSRDREIRQPQHF. DNA for the CDR3: TGTGCCAGCAGCTCCCGGGACAGGGAGATTCGACAGCCCCAGCATTTT. This rearrangement joins TRBV5-4 to TRBJ1-5; TRBD1 matches 9 bases. This CDR3 is 16 amino acids long. The V gene end was trimmed by 3 bases and the J gene end by 7 bases; junction bases not matched to a gene: 11. The germline CDR1 and CDR2 sequences are SGHNT and YYREEE (reference sequence). Together with reference TRBV5-4 and TRBJ1-5, the CDR3 gives the full variable domain: ETGVTQSPTHLIKTRGQQVTLRCSSQSGHNTVSWYQQALGQGPQFIFQYYREEENGRGNFPPRFSGLQFPNYSSELNVNALELDDSALYLCASSSRDREIRQPQHFGDGTRLSIL.

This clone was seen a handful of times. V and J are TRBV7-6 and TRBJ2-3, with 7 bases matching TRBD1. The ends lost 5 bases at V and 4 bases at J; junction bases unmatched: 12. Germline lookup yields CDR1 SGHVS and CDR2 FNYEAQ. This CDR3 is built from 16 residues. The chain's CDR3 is CASSPHRQGSADTQYF. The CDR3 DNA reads TGTGCCAGCAGCCCACACCGACAGGGTTCTGCAGATACGCAGTATTTT.

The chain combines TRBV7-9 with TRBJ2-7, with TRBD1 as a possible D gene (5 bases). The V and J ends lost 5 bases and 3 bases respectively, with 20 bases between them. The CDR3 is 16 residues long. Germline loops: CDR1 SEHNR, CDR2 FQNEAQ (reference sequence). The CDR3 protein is CASSPVRAGLNYEQYF. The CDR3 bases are TGTGCCAGCAGCCCTGTACGAGCAGGGTTAAACTACGAGCAGTACTTC.

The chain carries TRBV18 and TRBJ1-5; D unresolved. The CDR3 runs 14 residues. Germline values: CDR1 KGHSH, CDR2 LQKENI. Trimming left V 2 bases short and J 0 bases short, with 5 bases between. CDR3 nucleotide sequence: TGTGCCAGCTCACCAGGGAGTAGCAATCAGCCCCAGCATTTT. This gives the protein CASSPGSSNQPQHF.

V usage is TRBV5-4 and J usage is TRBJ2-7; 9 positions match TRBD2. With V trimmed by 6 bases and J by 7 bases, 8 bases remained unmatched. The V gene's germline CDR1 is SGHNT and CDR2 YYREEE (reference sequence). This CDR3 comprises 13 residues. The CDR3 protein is CASIPAAGGEQYF. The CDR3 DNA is TGTGCCAGCATCCCGGCCGCGGGGGGGGAGCAGTACTTC.

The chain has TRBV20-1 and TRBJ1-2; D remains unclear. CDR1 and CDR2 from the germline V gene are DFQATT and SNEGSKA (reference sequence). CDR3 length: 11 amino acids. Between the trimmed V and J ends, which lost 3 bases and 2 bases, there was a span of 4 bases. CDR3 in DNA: TGCAGTGCTAGCCGGAACTATGGCTACACCTTC. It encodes CSASRNYGYTF.

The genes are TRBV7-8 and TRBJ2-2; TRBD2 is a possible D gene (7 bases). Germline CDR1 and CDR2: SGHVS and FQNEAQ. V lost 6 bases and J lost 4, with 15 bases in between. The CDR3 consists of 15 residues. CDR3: CASRGRGGGTGELFF. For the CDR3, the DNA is TGTGCCAGCAGGGGGAGGGGGGGTGGCACCGGGGAGCTGTTTTTT. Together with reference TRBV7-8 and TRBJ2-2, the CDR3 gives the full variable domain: GAGVSQSPRYKVAKRGQDVALRCDPISGHVSLFWYQQALGQGPEFLTYFQNEAQLDKSGLPSDRFFAERPEGSVSTLKIQRTQQEDSAVYLCASRGRGGGTGELFFGEGSRLTVL.

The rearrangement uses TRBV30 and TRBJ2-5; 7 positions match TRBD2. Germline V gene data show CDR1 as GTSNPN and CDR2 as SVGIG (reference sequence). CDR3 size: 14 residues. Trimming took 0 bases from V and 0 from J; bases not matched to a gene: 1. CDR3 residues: CAWSVGGYQETQYF. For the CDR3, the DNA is TGTGCCTGGAGTGTGGGGGGGTACCAAGAGACCCAGTACTTC.

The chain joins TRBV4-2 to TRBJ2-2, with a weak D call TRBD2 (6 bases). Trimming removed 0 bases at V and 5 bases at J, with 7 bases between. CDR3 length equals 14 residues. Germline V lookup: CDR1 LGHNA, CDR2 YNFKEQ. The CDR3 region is CASSQEGRTGELFF. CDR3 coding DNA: TGTGCCAGCAGCCAAGAGGGGAGGACCGGGGAGCTGTTTTTT.